The 11 T cell receptor beta chains reported below all come from one sample, sequenced in a study of T-cell memory formation after mild COVID-19. MiXCR, applied by TCRdb to the 5' RACE reads, yields one record per CDR3 protein. The repertoire consists of approximately 340,000 distinct CDR3 sequences, with more than 15% occurring once and the leading ten covering 20% to 25%. The sample was PBMCs or a T cell subset sorted from them (not recorded which). All receptors come from a young man who had mild COVID-19 (a few samples of this study predate the infection). Cell type and time point are not known.

This clonotype was detected a few times. The chain has TRBV5-6 and TRBJ1-1; D uncertain. The length of the CDR3 is 16 residues. Trimming took off 2 bases at V and 3 bases at J, with 17 bases between the two ends. Germline V gives CDR1 SGHDT, CDR2 YYEEEE. The CDR3 is CASSFFGTTEHTEAFF. In DNA, the CDR3 is TGTGCCAGCAGCTTCTTCGGAACGACGGAGCACACTGAAGCTTTCTTT.

The chain has TRBV4-3 and TRBJ1-5; TRBD1 agrees at 8 bases. V lost 0 bases, J lost 6 bases, and 10 bases stayed unmatched. The germline gives CDR1 LGHNA, CDR2 YSLEER. The CDR3 covers 17 residues. The CDR3 region is CASSQDHRGFLPQPQHF. The CDR3 DNA reads TGCGCCAGCAGCCAAGACCACAGGGGGTTTCTCCCTCAGCCCCAGCATTTT.

This clonotype appeared a few times. The gene calls are TRBV5-1 and TRBJ1-1; D is unclear. V was clipped by 0 bases and J by 1 base, with 10 bases between them. The germline V gene has CDR1 SGHRS and CDR2 YFSETQ. CDR3 length: 15 residues. Here the CDR3 DNA reads TGCGCCAGCAGCTTGGTAGGAAGGCCGAACACTGAAGCTTTCTTT. Amino acids: CASSLVGRPNTEAFF.

This rearrangement joins TRBV5-1 to TRBJ2-4; 10 bases are shared with TRBD1. Losses at the gene ends were 5 bases for V and 9 bases for J; bases not matched to a gene: 14. Germline loops: CDR1 SGHRS, CDR2 YFSETQ. The CDR3 loop spans 16 amino acids. The CDR3: CASSSAATGTGAIQYF. In DNA, the CDR3 is TGCGCCAGCAGTTCAGCCGCAACCGGGACAGGGGCCATTCAGTACTTC.

The CDR3 DNA reads as TGCGCCAGCAGCCCCGGAGGTAGCGGGGGGGCGGACACCGGGGAGCTGTTTTTT. As protein: CASSPGGSGGADTGELFF. The rearrangement joins TRBV4-3 to TRBJ2-2; 11 nucleotides match TRBD2. The CDR3 is made up of 18 amino acids. Germline values: CDR1 LGHNA, CDR2 YSLEER. The V segment lost 4 bases and the J segment 3 bases; nucleotides outside the gene matches: 10.

This clonotype showed up just a few times. V gene TRBV5-1 combines with J gene TRBJ1-1, with D uncertain. Trimming removed 0 bases at V and 1 base at J, with 10 bases between. This CDR3 region has 15 residues. Germline values: CDR1 SGHRS, CDR2 YFSETQ. Here the CDR3 DNA reads TGCGCCAGCAGCTTGGAAGACTTAAGGAACACTGAAGCTTTCTTT. It yields the protein CASSLEDLRNTEAFF.

CDR3 in DNA: TGTGCCAGCAGCTTAGCGTCGGCGACCTCTGGGGCCAACGTCCTGACTTTC. It translates to CASSLASATSGANVLTF. V gene TRBV7-6 combines with J gene TRBJ2-6; D not certain. CDR3 length: 17 residues. The germline V and J ends were trimmed by 0 bases and 0 bases, with 9 bases remaining between them. Germline CDR1 reads SGHVS; CDR2 reads FNYEAQ.

There are many counts of this clonotype. The V call is TRBV5-1, the J call TRBJ2-7; TRBD2 might be the D (5 bases). This CDR3 spans 14 amino acids. Germline assignment: CDR1 SGHRS and CDR2 YFSETQ. V was pared by 4 bases and J by 7 bases, with 18 bases between. The CDR3 nucleotides are TGCGCCAGCAGCCGTACGCTAGGGAGCGAGGAGCAGTACGTC. It yields the protein CASSRTLGSEEQYV.

The V call is TRBV9, the J call TRBJ2-7, with 9 positions matching TRBD1. Germline lookup yields CDR1 SGDLS and CDR2 YYNGEE. CDR3 length: 14 residues. Trimming took 3 bases from V and 0 from J; bases not matched to a gene: 1. The chain's CDR3 is CASSEGQGSYEQYF. The CDR3 coding sequence is TGTGCCAGCAGCGAGGGACAGGGCTCCTACGAGCAGTACTTC.

This clonotype was picked up a small number of times. The chain recombines TRBV29-1 with TRBJ2-3; TRBD1 matches at 7 bases. After removal of 7 bases from V and 3 bases from J, the junction contained 7 bases not matched to a gene. CDR3 length equals 13 residues. Germline V gene lookup returns CDR1 SQVTM and CDR2 ANQGSEA. CDR3 protein: CSAARDSTDTQYF. The CDR3 DNA follows: TGCAGCGCCGCAAGGGACAGTACAGATACGCAGTATTTT.

The V and J genes are TRBV11-2 and TRBJ1-2, with a possible D match to TRBD1 (5 bases). V lost 5 bases and J 4 bases, leaving 14 bases between the germline ends. The CDR3 is made up of 14 amino acids. Germline V gene data show CDR1 as SGHAT and CDR2 as FQNNGV. This CDR3 is CASSKNRNSYGYTF. As DNA, the CDR3 is TGTGCCAGCAGCAAAAACAGGAACTCCTATGGCTACACCTTC.